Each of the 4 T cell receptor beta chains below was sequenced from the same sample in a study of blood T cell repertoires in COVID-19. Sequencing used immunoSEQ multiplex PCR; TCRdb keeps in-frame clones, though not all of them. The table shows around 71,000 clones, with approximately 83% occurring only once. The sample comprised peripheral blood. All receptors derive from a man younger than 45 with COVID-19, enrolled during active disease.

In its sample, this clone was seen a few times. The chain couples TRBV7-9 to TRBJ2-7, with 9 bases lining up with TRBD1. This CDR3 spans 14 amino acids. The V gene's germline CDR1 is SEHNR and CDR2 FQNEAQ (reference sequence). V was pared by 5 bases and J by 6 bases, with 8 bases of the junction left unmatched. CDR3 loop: CASSLPGQGREQYF. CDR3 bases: TGTGCCAGCAGCCTACCGGGACAGGGTCGCGAGCAGTACTTC. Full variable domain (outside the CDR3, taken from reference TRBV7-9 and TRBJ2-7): DTGVSQNPRHKITKRGQNVTFRCDPISEHNRLYWYRQTLGQGPEFLTYFQNEAQLEKSRLLSDRFSAERPKGSFSTLEIQRTEQGDSAMYLCASSLPGQGREQYFGPGTRLTVT.

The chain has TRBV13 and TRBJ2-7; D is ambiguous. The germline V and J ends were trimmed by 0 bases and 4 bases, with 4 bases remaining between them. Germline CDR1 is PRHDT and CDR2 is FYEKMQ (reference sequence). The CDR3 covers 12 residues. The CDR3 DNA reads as TGTGCCAGCAGCTTAGGCCGGTACGAGCAGTACTTC. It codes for CASSLGRYEQYF.

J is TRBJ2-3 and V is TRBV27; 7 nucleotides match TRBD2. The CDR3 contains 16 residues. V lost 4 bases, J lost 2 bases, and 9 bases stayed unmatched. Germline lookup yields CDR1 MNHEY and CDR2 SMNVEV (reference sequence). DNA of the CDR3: TGTGCCAGCAGTTCCGGTTCAGCGGGGTTCACAGATACGCAGTATTTT. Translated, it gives CASSSGSAGFTDTQYF.

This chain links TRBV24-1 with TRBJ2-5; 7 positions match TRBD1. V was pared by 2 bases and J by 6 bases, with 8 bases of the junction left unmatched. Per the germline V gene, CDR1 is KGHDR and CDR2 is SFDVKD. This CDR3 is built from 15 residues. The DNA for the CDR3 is TGTGCCACCAGTGATTCTACAGGGGACGGAAAGACCCAGTACTTC. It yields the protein CATSDSTGDGKTQYF.